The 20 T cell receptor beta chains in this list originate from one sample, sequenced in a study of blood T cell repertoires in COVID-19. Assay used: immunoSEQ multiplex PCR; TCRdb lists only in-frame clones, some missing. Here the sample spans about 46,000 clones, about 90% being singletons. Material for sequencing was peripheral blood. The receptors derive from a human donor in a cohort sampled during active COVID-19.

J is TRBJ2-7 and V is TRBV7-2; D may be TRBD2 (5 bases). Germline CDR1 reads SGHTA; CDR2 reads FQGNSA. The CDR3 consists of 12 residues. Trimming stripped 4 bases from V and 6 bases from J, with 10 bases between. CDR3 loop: CASSSGIGEQYF. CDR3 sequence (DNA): TGTGCCAGCAGCTCCGGGATCGGCGAGCAGTACTTC.

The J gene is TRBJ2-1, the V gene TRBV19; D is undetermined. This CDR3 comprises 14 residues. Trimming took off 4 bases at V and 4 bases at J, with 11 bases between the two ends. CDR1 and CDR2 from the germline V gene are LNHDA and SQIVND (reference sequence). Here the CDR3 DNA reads TGTGCCAGTAGTACCCCATGGAGTTACAATGAGCAGTTCTTC. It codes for CASSTPWSYNEQFF. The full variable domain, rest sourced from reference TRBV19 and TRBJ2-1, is DGGITQSPKYLFRKEGQNVTLSCEQNLNHDAMYWYRQDPGQGLRLIYYSQIVNDFQKGDIAEGYSVSREKKESFPLTVTSAQKNPTAFYLCASSTPWSYNEQFFGPGTRLTVL.

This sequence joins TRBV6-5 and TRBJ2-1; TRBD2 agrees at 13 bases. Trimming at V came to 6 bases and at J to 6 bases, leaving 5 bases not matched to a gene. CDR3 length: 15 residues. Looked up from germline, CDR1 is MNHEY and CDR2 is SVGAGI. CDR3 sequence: CASRRLAGGINEQFF. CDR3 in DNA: TGTGCCAGCAGACGACTAGCGGGGGGCATCAATGAGCAGTTCTTC.

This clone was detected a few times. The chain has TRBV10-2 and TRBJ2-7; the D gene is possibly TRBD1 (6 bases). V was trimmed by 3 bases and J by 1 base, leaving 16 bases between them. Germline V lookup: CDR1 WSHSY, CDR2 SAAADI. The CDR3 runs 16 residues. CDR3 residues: CASSDLDSLVSYEQYF. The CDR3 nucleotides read TGCGCCAGCAGTGATCTGGACAGTTTAGTATCCTACGAGCAGTACTTC.

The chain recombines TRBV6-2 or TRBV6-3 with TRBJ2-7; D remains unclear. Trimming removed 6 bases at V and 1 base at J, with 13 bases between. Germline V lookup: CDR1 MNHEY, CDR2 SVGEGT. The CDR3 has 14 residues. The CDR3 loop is CASSRTGESYEQYF. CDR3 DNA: TGTGCCAGCAGCCGAACCGGAGAATCCTACGAGCAGTACTTC.

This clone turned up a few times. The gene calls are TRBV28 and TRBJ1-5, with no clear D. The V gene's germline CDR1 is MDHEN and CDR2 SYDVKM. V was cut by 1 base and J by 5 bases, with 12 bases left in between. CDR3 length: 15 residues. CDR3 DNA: TGTGCCAGCAGTTTATTGCGAGAAATCCATCAGCCCCAGCATTTT. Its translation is CASSLLREIHQPQHF. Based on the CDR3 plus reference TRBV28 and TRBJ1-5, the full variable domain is DVKVTQSSRYLVKRTGEKVFLECVQDMDHENMFWYRQDPGLGLRLIYFSYDVKMKEKGDIPEGYSVSREKKERFSLILESASTNQTSMYLCASSLLREIHQPQHFGDGTRLSIL.

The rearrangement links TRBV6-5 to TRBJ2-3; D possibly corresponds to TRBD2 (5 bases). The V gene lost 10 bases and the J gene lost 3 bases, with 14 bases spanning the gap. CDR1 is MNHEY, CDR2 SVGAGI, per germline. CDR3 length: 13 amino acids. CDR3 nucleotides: TGTGCCATTGTCCCCCGGGGAACAGATACGCAGTATTTT. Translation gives CAIVPRGTDTQYF.

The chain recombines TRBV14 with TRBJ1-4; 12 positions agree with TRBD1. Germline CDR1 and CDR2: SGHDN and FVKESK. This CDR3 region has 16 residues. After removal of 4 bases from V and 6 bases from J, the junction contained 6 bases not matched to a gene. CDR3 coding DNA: TGTGCCAGCAGCCCGGGGGGACAGGGGGCTTATGAAAAACTGTTTTTT. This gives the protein CASSPGGQGAYEKLFF.

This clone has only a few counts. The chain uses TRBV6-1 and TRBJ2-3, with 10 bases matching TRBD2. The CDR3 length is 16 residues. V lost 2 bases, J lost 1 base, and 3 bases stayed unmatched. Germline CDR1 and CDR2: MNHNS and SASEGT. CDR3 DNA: TGTGCCAGCAGTGAAACTAGCGGGAAAGGCACAGATACGCAGTATTTT. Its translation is CASSETSGKGTDTQYF.

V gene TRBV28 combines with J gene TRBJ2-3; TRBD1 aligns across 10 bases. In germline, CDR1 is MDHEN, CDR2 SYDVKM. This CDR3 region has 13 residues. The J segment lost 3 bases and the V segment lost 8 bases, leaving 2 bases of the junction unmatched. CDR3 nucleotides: TGTGCCAGCGGGGACAGGGGAACAGATACGCAGTATTTT. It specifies CASGDRGTDTQYF.

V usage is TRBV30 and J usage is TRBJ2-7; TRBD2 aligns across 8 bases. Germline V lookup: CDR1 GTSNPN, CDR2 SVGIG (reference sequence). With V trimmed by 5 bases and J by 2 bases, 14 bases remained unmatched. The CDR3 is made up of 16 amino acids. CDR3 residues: CAWRPSSGGHTYEQYF. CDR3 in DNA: TGTGCCTGGCGTCCCTCGAGCGGGGGCCATACCTACGAGCAGTACTTC.

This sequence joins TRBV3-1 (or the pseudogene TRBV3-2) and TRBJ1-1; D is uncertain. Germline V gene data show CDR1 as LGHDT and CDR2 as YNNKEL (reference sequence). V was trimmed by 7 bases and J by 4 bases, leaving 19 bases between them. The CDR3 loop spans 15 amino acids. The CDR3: CASTLQAGFSTEAFF. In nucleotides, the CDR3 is TGTGCCAGCACCCTTCAGGCTGGGTTTAGCACTGAAGCTTTCTTT.

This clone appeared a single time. CDR3: CASSADLGQGADTGELFF. The DNA for the CDR3 is TGTGCCAGCAGCGCCGATTTGGGACAGGGGGCAGACACCGGGGAGCTGTTTTTT. V and J are TRBV7-9 and TRBJ2-2; TRBD1 matches at 12 bases. CDR1 is SEHNR and CDR2 is FQNEAQ in the germline V gene (reference sequence). This CDR3 has 18 amino acids. The V gene end was trimmed by 5 bases and the J gene end by 3 bases; junction bases not matched to a gene: 10.

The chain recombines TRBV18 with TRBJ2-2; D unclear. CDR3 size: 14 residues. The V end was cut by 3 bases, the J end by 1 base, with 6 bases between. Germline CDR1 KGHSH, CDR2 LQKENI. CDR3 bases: TGTGCCAGCTCACCCCGACAGAACACCGGGGAGCTGTTTTTT. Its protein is CASSPRQNTGELFF.

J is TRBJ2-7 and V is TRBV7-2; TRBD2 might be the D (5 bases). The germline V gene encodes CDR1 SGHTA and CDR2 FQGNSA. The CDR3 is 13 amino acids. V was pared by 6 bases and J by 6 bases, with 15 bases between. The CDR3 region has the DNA TGTGCCAGCAGTCAAGCAACTAGGGCCGAGCAGTACTTC. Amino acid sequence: CASSQATRAEQYF.

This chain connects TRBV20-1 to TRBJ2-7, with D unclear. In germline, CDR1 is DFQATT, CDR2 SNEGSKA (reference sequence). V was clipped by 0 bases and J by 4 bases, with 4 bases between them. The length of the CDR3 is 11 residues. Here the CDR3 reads CSARERYEQYF. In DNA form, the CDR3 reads TGCAGTGCTAGAGAACGGTACGAGCAGTACTTC.

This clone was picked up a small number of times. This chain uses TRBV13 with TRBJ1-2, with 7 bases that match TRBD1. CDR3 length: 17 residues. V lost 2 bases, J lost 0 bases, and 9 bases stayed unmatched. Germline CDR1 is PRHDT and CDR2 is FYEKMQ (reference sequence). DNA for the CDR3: TGTGCCAGCAGCTTAACGACAGGGATCGTTGCTAACTATGGCTACACCTTC. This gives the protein CASSLTTGIVANYGYTF.

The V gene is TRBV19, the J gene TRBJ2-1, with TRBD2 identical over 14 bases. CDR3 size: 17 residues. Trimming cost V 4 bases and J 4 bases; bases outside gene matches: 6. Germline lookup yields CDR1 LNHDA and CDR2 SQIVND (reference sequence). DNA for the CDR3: TGTGCCAGTAGTAAACCGACTAGCGGGAGGGGGTACAATGAGCAGTTCTTC. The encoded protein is CASSKPTSGRGYNEQFF.

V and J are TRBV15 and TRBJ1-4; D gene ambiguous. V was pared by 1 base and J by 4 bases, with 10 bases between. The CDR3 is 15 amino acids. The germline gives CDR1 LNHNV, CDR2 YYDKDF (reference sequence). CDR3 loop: CATSRGAPINEKLFF. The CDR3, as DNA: TGTGCCACCAGCAGAGGGGCGCCGATTAATGAAAAACTGTTTTTT.

The CDR3 is CASSLDTLGQGTYEQYF. The CDR3 bases are TGTGCCAGCAGCTTAGATACCCTGGGACAGGGAACCTACGAGCAGTACTTC. The V call is TRBV11-2, the J call TRBJ2-7; 9 bases map to TRBD1. The CDR3 has 17 amino acids. The V and J ends lost 0 bases and 2 bases, in that order; junction bases with no gene match: 8. CDR1 is SGHAT, CDR2 FQNNGV, per germline.